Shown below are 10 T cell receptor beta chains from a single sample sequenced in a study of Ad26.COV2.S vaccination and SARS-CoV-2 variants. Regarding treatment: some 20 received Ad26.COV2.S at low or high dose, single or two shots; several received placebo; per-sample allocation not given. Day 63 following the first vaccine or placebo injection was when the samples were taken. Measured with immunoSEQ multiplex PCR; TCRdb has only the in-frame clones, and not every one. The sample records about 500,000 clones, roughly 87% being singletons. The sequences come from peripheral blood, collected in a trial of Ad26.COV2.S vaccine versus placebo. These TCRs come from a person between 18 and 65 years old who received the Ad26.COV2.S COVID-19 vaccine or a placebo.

The CDR3 here is CASKDGLGDYGYTF. The DNA of the CDR3 is TGTGCCAGCAAGGACGGGTTGGGGGACTATGGCTACACCTTC. The J gene is TRBJ1-2, the V gene TRBV28; D is perhaps TRBD1 (5 bases). This CDR3 has 14 amino acids. V was clipped by 7 bases and J by 3 bases, with 15 bases between them. Germline V gives CDR1 MDHEN, CDR2 SYDVKM.

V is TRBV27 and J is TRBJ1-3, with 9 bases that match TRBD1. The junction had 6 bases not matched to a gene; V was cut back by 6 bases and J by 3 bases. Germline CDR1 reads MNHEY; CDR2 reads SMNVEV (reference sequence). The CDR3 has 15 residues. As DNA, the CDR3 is TGTGCCAGCAGACAGGGGGCCGAAGGTGGAAACACCATATATTTT. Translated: CASRQGAEGGNTIYF.

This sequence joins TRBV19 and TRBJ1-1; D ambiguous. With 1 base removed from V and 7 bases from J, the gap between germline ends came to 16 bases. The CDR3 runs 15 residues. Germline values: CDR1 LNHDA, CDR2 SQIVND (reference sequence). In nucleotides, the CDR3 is TGTGCCAGTAGTATAGGGAGCTCAGCGCCCGATGAAGCTTTCTTT. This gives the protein CASSIGSSAPDEAFF.

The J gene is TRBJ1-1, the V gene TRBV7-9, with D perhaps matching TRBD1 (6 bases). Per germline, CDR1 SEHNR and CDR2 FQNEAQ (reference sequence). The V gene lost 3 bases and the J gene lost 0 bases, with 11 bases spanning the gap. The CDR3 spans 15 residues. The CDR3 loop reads CASSLGTGMNTEAFF. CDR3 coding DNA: TGTGCCAGCAGCTTGGGTACAGGGATGAACACTGAAGCTTTCTTT.

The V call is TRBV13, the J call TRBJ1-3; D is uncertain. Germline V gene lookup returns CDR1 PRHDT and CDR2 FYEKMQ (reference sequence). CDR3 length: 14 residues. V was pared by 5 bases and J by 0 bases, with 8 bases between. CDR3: CASSTQSSGNTIYF. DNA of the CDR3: TGTGCCAGCAGCACCCAGAGCTCTGGAAACACCATATATTTT.

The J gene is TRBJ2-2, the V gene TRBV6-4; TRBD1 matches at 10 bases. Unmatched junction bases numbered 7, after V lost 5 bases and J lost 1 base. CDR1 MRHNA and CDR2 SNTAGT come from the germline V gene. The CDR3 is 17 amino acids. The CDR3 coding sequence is TGTGCCAGCAGTCTAAGGACAGGGGGTGAGAACACCGGGGAGCTGTTTTTT. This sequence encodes CASSLRTGGENTGELFF.

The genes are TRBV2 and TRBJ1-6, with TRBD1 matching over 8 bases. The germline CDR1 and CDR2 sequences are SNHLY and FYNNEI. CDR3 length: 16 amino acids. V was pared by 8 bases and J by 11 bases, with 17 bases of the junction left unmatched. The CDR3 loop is CASVTYRGQGVAPLHF. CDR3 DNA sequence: TGTGCCAGCGTTACTTACCGAGGACAGGGTGTTGCACCCCTCCACTTT.

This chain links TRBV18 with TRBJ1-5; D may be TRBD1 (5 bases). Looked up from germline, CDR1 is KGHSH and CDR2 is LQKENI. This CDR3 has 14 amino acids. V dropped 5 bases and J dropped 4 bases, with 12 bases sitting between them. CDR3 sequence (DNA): TGTGCCAGCTCATACCGGGGGGAGAATCAGCCCCAGCATTTT. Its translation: CASSYRGENQPQHF.

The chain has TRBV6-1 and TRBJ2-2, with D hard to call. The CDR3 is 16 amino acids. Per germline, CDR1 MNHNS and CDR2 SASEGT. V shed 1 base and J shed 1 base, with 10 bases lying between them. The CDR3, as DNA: TGTGCCAGCAGTGAAGTAGTGGGAAGGAACACCGGGGAGCTGTTTTTT. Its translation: CASSEVVGRNTGELFF.

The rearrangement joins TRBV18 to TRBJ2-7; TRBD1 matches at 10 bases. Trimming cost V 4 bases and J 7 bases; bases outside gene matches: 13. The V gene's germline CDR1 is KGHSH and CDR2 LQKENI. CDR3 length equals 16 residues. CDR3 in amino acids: CASSRIKGQGFTEQYF. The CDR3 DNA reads TGTGCCAGCTCACGAATAAAGGGACAGGGGTTCACGGAGCAGTACTTC.